This paragraph covers one T cell receptor (beta chain) sequence. This probably arose from a read error, given a far larger clone one base away. No conserved phenylalanine or tryptophan is present at the end of the CDR3, so a read error is the likely explanation. Time point described: after trial treatment. Noted treatment: LDRT plus nivolumab, ipilimumab, low-dose cyclophosphamide and aspirin (RACIN trial). All of the donors were given nivolumab, ipilimumab, aspirin, low-dose cyclophosphamide and low-dose radiotherapy as part of RACIN, a single-arm trial. This CDR3 is built from 17 residues. In germline, CDR1 is SGHNT, CDR2 YYREEE (reference sequence). This entry belongs to a study of low-dose radiotherapy and immunotherapy resistance in tumors. Overall study context: A total of 6.5 Gy was given to Cohort 1 as 0.5 Gy per fraction every 2 weeks. Cohort 2, a group dosed every two weeks at 1 Gy per fraction, received 13 Gy in total over 26 weeks. Cyclophosphamide infusions of 200 mg/m2 came every two weeks, one day before radiation-immunotherapy.

TRAV- and TRBV-specific primers primed first-strand cDNA, covering alpha and beta chains. Over roughly 18 PCR cycles, TCRs were amplified from a constant-region primer and V-primer adapter. TCRdb reanalysed the reads using MiXCR and keeps one entry per CDR3 protein. The sample has tens of thousands of distinct CDR3 sequences, roughly 49% seen once. V is TRBV5-4 and J is TRBJ2-7; maybe TRBD1 (6 bases). The sequenced sample was PBMCs, obtained after low-dose radiotherapy plus immunotherapy. This clonotype was obtained from a male donor with gallbladder cancer. The CDR3 spells CASSQPPGFRGTYEQYS. CDR3 in DNA: TGCGCCAGCAGTCAACCCCCAGGTTTCAGGGGTACCTACGAGCAGTACTCC.